The T cell receptor beta chain described here comes from a study of shared clonotypes between healthy human individuals. For the study at large: The study drew on a couple of women and a few men aged 18 to 49 as donors. The study's findings and limits: For naive CD4 cells, roughly 5% of clonotypes were shared across a handful of donors. Rarefaction demonstrated incomplete sorted-subset sequencing despite large depth.

In regard to this clone: Its antigen remains unknown.

This CDR3 spans 16 amino acids. J gave up 6 bases and V 0 bases, and 3 bases lay outside the gene matches. The germline V gene has CDR1 SGDLS and CDR2 YYNGEE. Every donor was a Caucasian adult from Nashville, Tennessee. Sequenced by immunoSEQ multiplex PCR; TCRdb stores in-frame clones only, minus some. The sample contains a few million clones, roughly nine tenths of which appear only once. Sequencing input: naive CD4+ T cells sorted from blood. Subset defined: CD45RA+ positively selected. This chain uses TRBV9 with TRBJ2-2, with 12 bases identical to TRBD2. The source of this sequence is a man aged 18 to 29 in good health. The CDR3 sequence: CASSVALAGGPGELFF. The CDR3 DNA reads TGTGCCAGCAGCGTAGCCCTAGCGGGGGGGCCCGGGGAGCTGTTTTTT.